One sample yielded the 10 T cell receptor beta chains listed below, sequenced in a study of T cells in localized non-small cell lung cancer (dated by TCRdb to 2018 to 2020). Library generation was performed with the immunoSEQ multiplex PCR assay. As stored in TCRdb, this immuneACCESS dataset retains in-frame rearrangements with V and J assigned. A fraction of the clones does not appear; measured against another copy, unresolved V genes explain less than half of the discrepancy, and the remainder lacks a known reason. This sample has approximately 15,000 clones in its table, and almost 90% of those were observed once. The ten most abundant clones make up 1.2% of the sample. This sample comprised peripheral blood mononuclear cells, obtained before any cancer treatment. All receptors derive from a woman aged 35-75 years with stage III lung adenocarcinoma.

This clone was seen a few times. CDR3 sequence: CSALRGYEQYF. DNA of the CDR3: TGCAGTGCTTTGAGGGGCTACGAGCAGTACTTC. J is TRBJ2-7 and V is TRBV20-1, with D tentatively TRBD1 or TRBD2 (5 bases each). Looked up from germline, CDR1 is DFQATT and CDR2 is SNEGSKA (reference sequence). V lost 5 bases, J lost 3 bases, and 8 bases lay in between. The CDR3 extends over 11 amino acids.

The rearrangement uses TRBV7-2 and TRBJ1-4; 9 bases are a match to TRBD1. There are 12 residues in the CDR3. Trimming removed 8 bases from V and 7 bases from J; junction bases left unmatched: 2. Germline V gene sequence: CDR1 SGHTA, CDR2 FQGNSA. The CDR3 DNA is TGTGCCAGCGGGACAGGGACTGAAAAACTGTTTTTT. Amino acid sequence: CASGTGTEKLFF.

The chain is built from TRBV14 and TRBJ2-1, with 8 positions matching TRBD2. After removal of 4 bases from V and 9 bases from J, the junction contained 11 bases not matched to a gene. Looked up from germline, CDR1 is SGHDN and CDR2 is FVKESK. The CDR3 loop spans 15 amino acids. The CDR3 bases are TGTGCCAGCAGCCCAAGCGGGAGCGGCCTCCTTGAGCAGTTCTTC. Translating it yields CASSPSGSGLLEQFF.

In regard to this clone: Other nucleotide sequences in the sample specify the same CDR3. The chain couples TRBV19 to TRBJ2-1; unclear D gene. The CDR3 is made up of 15 amino acids. Looked up from germline, CDR1 is LNHDA and CDR2 is SQIVND (reference sequence). Trimming pared 7 bases from V and 0 bases from J, leaving 13 bases between. CDR3 protein: CASMRTAGSYNEQFF. In DNA, the CDR3 is TGTGCCAGTATGAGGACGGCCGGCTCCTACAATGAGCAGTTCTTC.

This clone was seen a few times. The chain couples TRBV2 to TRBJ2-7; the match to TRBD2 covers 8 bases. This CDR3 spans 17 amino acids. Germline V lookup: CDR1 SNHLY, CDR2 FYNNEI. V was pared by 4 bases and J by 0 bases, with 11 bases of the junction left unmatched. The CDR3 spells CASSGLPTSDSSYEQYF. CDR3 bases: TGTGCCAGCAGTGGCCTACCGACTAGCGACAGCTCCTACGAGCAGTACTTC.

This chain uses TRBV30 with TRBJ2-2, with D possibly TRBD2 on 5 matching bases. Germline V CDR1 and CDR2: GTSNPN, SVGIG (reference sequence). Deletions cut 3 bases from V and 7 bases from J, with 15 bases between. CDR3 length: 14 residues. CDR3 region: CAWRARGRFGELFF. The CDR3 DNA sequence: TGTGCCTGGAGGGCCCGAGGGCGCTTCGGGGAGCTGTTTTTT.

This chain's CDR3 is CAWRPSNNEQFF. CDR3 nucleotide sequence: TGTGCCTGGCGCCCGTCCAACAATGAGCAGTTCTTC. The chain links TRBV30 to TRBJ2-1; no reliable D call. V gave up 5 bases and J gave up 5 bases, with 10 bases separating them. Germline loops: CDR1 GTSNPN, CDR2 SVGIG (reference sequence). This CDR3 contains 12 residues.

This sequence joins TRBV4-3 and TRBJ2-4; 11 bases are shared with TRBD2. Germline V lookup: CDR1 LGHNA, CDR2 YSLEER. The CDR3 covers 16 residues. V shed 1 base and J 2 bases; nucleotides not matched to a gene: 1. The CDR3, as DNA: TGCGCCAGCAGCCAAGGACTAGCGGGGTCCAAAAACATTCAGTACTTC. Translated: CASSQGLAGSKNIQYF.

J is TRBJ2-7 and V is TRBV2; 7 nucleotides align to TRBD2. The germline gives CDR1 SNHLY, CDR2 FYNNEI. The CDR3 is made up of 14 amino acids. The V and J ends lost 6 bases and 3 bases, in that order; junction bases with no gene match: 8. The CDR3 protein is CASREHGLVYEQYF. The CDR3 DNA reads as TGTGCCAGCAGAGAGCATGGACTAGTCTACGAGCAGTACTTC.

The chain couples TRBV5-5 to TRBJ1-2, with D possibly being TRBD1 (5 bases). The CDR3 runs to 14 residues. Germline CDR1 and CDR2: SGHKS and YYEKEE (reference sequence). Deletions cut 2 bases from V and 1 base from J, with 9 bases between. The CDR3 spells CASSFGGNNYGYTF. CDR3 coding DNA: TGTGCCAGCAGCTTTGGGGGTAATAACTATGGCTACACCTTC.